Below are 12 T cell receptor beta chains sequenced from a single sample in a study of blood T cell repertoires in COVID-19. This table comes from immunoSEQ multiplex PCR, and its TCRdb copy is limited to in-frame clones, with some not included. The table records approximately 300,000 clones, around 82% of them present only once. The sequenced material came from peripheral blood. Receptor source: a woman in her 50s with acute or convalescent COVID-19.

The gene calls are TRBV6-4 and TRBJ1-2; 8 bases agree with TRBD1. Losses at the gene ends were 3 bases for V and 8 bases for J; bases not matched to a gene: 11. The V gene's germline CDR1 is MRHNA and CDR2 SNTAGT. This CDR3 has 15 residues. The CDR3 DNA reads as TGTGCCAGCAGTGAAAGCTTTGGACAGGGACGAGGCTACACCTTC. This gives the protein CASSESFGQGRGYTF.

V gene TRBV6-4 combines with J gene TRBJ2-1, with 13 bases fitting TRBD2. CDR3 length: 15 amino acids. The germline gives CDR1 MRHNA, CDR2 SNTAGT. The J segment lost 4 bases and the V segment lost 5 bases, leaving 2 bases of the junction unmatched. DNA of the CDR3: TGTGCCAGCAGTCCGACTAGCGGGGGGTACAATGAGCAGTTCTTC. It translates to CASSPTSGGYNEQFF.

The chain has TRBV4-2 and TRBJ1-4; D call uncertain. The V end lost 1 base, the J end lost 6 bases, and 9 bases lay between the germline ends. The CDR3 is 14 amino acids. Germline assignment: CDR1 LGHNA and CDR2 YNFKEQ. CDR3 in amino acids: CASSQGQNDEKLFF. Written as DNA, the CDR3 is TGTGCCAGCAGCCAAGGGCAGAATGATGAAAAACTGTTTTTT.

The V and J genes are TRBV4-1 and TRBJ2-5; the match to TRBD2 covers 14 bases. The CDR3 runs 18 residues. Trimming removed 2 bases from V and 7 bases from J; junction bases left unmatched: 12. The germline V gene has CDR1 MGHRA and CDR2 YSYEKL. This CDR3 reads CASSQPGLAGGYERTQYF. CDR3 in DNA: TGCGCCAGCAGCCAACCTGGACTAGCGGGAGGTTACGAAAGGACCCAGTACTTC.

The chain carries TRBV6-5 and TRBJ2-5; TRBD1 might be the D (6 bases). The V end lost 9 bases, the J end lost 2 bases, and 13 bases lay between the germline ends. The CDR3 has 13 amino acids. Germline V gives CDR1 MNHEY, CDR2 SVGAGI. Here the CDR3 reads CASSLRGQETQYF. The CDR3 DNA sequence: TGTGCCAGTTCATTAAGGGGGCAAGAGACCCAGTACTTC.

This sequence joins TRBV7-6 and TRBJ1-2; D unresolved. Germline V gives CDR1 SGHVS, CDR2 FNYEAQ. The V and J ends lost 5 bases and 6 bases respectively, with 13 bases between them. This CDR3 comprises 13 residues. The CDR3 bases are TGTGCCAGCAGCGGGCTAATAGCGGATGGCTACACCTTC. The encoded protein is CASSGLIADGYTF.

The sample holds a few counts of this clone. An end of the junction differs from the germline gene, which may be a read error. This rearrangement joins TRBV12-3 or TRBV12-4 to TRBJ2-5, with D possibly being TRBD2 (5 bases). CDR3 length: 13 amino acids. The CDR3 sequence is CASSLGGQETQYF. The CDR3, as DNA: TGTGCCAGCAGCTTAGGAGGTCAAGAGACCCAGTACTTC.

The V call is TRBV7-9, the J call TRBJ1-1, with no clear D. Trimming took 4 bases from V and 1 from J, leaving 7 bases between them. CDR3 length: 13 amino acids. The germline CDR1 and CDR2 sequences are SEHNR and FQNEAQ (reference sequence). In DNA, the CDR3 is TGTGCCAGCAGCTATCAGGAGAACACTGAAGCTTTCTTT. It specifies CASSYQENTEAFF.

J is TRBJ2-2 and V is TRBV24-1; 12 nucleotides align to TRBD2. V gave up 3 bases and J gave up 6 bases; unmatched junction bases: 10. This CDR3 region has 18 residues. CDR1 KGHDR and CDR2 SFDVKD come from the germline V gene. CDR3 DNA sequence: TGTGCCACCAGTGATCCGGGCCTAGCGGGGGGGCCCTCCGGGGAGCTGTTTTTT. Its translation is CATSDPGLAGGPSGELFF.

This clone is a singleton in its sample. This rearrangement joins TRBV19 to TRBJ1-3; 7 nucleotides agree with TRBD1. V trimming: 5 bases; J trimming: 0 bases; junction bases outside the gene matches: 7. The CDR3 is 16 residues long. Germline CDR1 LNHDA, CDR2 SQIVND (reference sequence). The CDR3 coding sequence is TGTGCCAGTAGTCTCGGGACAGCAACCTCTGGAAACACCATATATTTT. Translation gives CASSLGTATSGNTIYF.

This clone came up once. The CDR3 spells CAWSTRGINMNTEAFF. For the CDR3, the DNA is TGTGCCTGGAGTACCCGGGGTATAAATATGAACACTGAAGCTTTCTTT. V is TRBV30 and J is TRBJ1-1; D is undetermined. The germline V and J ends were trimmed by 2 bases and 0 bases, with 16 bases remaining between them. Germline CDR1 GTSNPN, CDR2 SVGIG (reference sequence). The CDR3 runs to 16 residues.

The chain is built from TRBV30 and TRBJ1-1, with D unclear. Trimming removed 3 bases from V and 1 base from J, with 12 bases in between. The CDR3 has 14 residues. Germline-derived CDR1 and CDR2 are GTSNPN and SVGIG (reference sequence). CDR3 sequence: CAWRETRGNTEAFF. CDR3 DNA: TGTGCCTGGAGGGAGACCCGGGGGAACACTGAAGCTTTCTTT.